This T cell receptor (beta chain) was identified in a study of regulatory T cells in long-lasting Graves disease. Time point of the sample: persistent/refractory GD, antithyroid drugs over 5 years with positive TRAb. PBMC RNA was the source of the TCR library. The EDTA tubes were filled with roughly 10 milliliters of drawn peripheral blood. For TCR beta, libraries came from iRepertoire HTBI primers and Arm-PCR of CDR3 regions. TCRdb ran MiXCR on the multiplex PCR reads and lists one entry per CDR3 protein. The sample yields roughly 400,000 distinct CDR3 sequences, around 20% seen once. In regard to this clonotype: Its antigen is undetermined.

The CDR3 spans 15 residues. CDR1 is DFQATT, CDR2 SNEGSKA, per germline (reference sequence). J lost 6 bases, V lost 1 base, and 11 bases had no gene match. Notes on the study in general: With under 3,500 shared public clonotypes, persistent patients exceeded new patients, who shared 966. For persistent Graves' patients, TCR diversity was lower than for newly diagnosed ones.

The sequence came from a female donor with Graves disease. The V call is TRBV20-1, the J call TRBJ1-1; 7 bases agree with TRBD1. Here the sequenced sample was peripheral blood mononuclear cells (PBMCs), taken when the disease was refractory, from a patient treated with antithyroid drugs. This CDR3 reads CSARVSEGQSPEAFF. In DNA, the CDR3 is TGCAGTGCTAGAGTCTCAGAGGGACAGAGCCCTGAAGCTTTCTTT.